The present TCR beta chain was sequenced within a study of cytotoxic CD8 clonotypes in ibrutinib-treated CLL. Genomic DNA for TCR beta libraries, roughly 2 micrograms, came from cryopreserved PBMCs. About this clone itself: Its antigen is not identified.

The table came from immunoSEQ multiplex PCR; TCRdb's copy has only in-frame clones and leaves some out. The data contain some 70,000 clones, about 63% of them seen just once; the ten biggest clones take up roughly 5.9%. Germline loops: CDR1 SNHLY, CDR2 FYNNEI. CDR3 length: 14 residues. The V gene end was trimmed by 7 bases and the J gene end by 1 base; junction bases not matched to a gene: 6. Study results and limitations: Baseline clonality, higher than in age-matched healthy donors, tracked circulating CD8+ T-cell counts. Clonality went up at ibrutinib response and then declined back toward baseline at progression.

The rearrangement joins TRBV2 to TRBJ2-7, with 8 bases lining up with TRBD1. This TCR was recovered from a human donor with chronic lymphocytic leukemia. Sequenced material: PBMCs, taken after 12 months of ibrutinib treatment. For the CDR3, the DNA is TGTGCCAGCACAGGGGGCTCTTTATCCTACGAGCAGTACTTC. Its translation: CASTGGSLSYEQYF.